The following is a T cell receptor beta chain sequence with its context. Data came from immunoSEQ multiplex PCR; TCRdb stores just in-frame clones and leaves some out. The table lists tens of thousands of clones, roughly 87% of them singletons. The data derive from a study of blood T cell repertoires in COVID-19. The CDR3 extends over 18 amino acids. Germline trimming cut 4 bases from V and 0 bases from J; bases unmatched to any gene: 11. Per the germline V gene, CDR1 is KGHSH and CDR2 is LQKENI. The receptor was derived from a human donor with acute or convalescent COVID-19. The donor label of this sample is uncertain. Sample: peripheral blood. The rearrangement links TRBV18 to TRBJ2-1; 8 bases match TRBD2. In DNA, the CDR3 is TGTGCCAGCTCACTAGGCCTTAGCGGGGTGAGCTCCTACAATGAGCAGTTCTTC. This encodes CASSLGLSGVSSYNEQFF.